Presented here are 27 T cell receptor beta chains from one specimen sequenced in a study of Graves' ophthalmopathy and Graves' hyperthyroidism. RNA transcripts yielded amplified TCR beta CDR3 regions. HTBI primers primed a first-round RT-PCR, and a second-round multiplex PCR followed. TCRdb called the multiplex PCR reads again in MiXCR, with one record for every CDR3 protein. The sample carries 150,000 to 200,000 distinct CDR3 sequences, roughly two fifths recorded once. Material: peripheral blood. The receptors come from a woman between 40 and 50 years old with Graves' ophthalmopathy.

This clonotype was picked up many times. The J gene is TRBJ1-1, the V gene TRBV9; unclear D gene. Germline CDR1 reads SGDLS; CDR2 reads YYNGEE. V was clipped by 3 bases and J by 0 bases, with 12 bases between them. The CDR3 has 15 residues. CDR3 region: CASSAQKIMNTEAFF. The CDR3 DNA follows: TGTGCCAGCAGCGCACAAAAGATAATGAACACTGAAGCTTTCTTT. The entire variable domain, with the rest obtained from reference TRBV9 and TRBJ1-1, is as follows: DSGVTQTPKHLITATGQRVTLRCSPRSGDLSVYWYQQSLDQGLQFLIQYYNGEERAKGNILERFSAQQFPDLHSELNLSSLELGDSALYFCASSAQKIMNTEAFFGQGTRLTVV.

This clonotype was found many times. This chain connects TRBV12-3 or TRBV12-4 to TRBJ2-5; the D is unclear. Trimming removed 7 bases from V and 1 base from J, with 7 bases in between. The CDR3 is made up of 12 amino acids. CDR3: CASTKSQETQYF. The CDR3 DNA is TGTGCCAGCACCAAATCCCAAGAGACCCAGTACTTC.

This chain uses TRBV12-3 or TRBV12-4 with TRBJ1-1, with unresolved D. This CDR3 comprises 14 residues. V was shortened by 6 bases and J by 5 bases, with 16 bases between the two germline ends. The CDR3 coding sequence is TGTGCCAGCAGCCCCCAGGAAGATAGGACTGAAGCTTTCTTT. It codes for CASSPQEDRTEAFF.

This clonotype was counted ten times or more. This may come from a read error, since a much larger clone is one base off. Lacking the conserved final phenylalanine or tryptophan, this CDR3 likely reflects a read error. The V call is TRBV6-1, the J call TRBJ2-7, with 7 positions matching TRBD1. Germline CDR1 reads MNHNS; CDR2 reads SASEGT. The V segment lost 8 bases and the J segment 2 bases; nucleotides outside the gene matches: 12. The CDR3 is made up of 15 amino acids. CDR3 region: CASPSDRSPTYEQYL. In DNA, the CDR3 is TGTGCCAGCCCTTCGGACAGGAGCCCGACCTACGAGCAGTACCTC.

Ten or more counts support this clonotype. The gene calls are TRBV12-3 or TRBV12-4 and TRBJ1-2, with D perhaps matching TRBD1 (5 bases). CDR3 length: 15 residues. The V end lost 1 base, the J end lost 4 bases, and 13 bases lay between the germline ends. The CDR3 loop reads CASSLGQFHSYGYTF. CDR3 in DNA: TGTGCCAGCAGTTTAGGACAGTTTCATTCCTATGGCTACACCTTC.

This clonotype was counted many times. J is TRBJ1-1 and V is TRBV18; D possibly corresponds to TRBD1 (6 bases). Trimming removed 2 bases at V and 6 bases at J, with 13 bases between. Germline CDR1 KGHSH, CDR2 LQKENI. The CDR3 runs 14 residues. CDR3 in DNA: TGTGCCAGCTCACCAGCCCAGGGGAGCCCTGAAGCTTTCTTT. It yields the protein CASSPAQGSPEAFF.

Ten or more counts support this clonotype. The chain employs TRBV7-9 and TRBJ2-5, with unresolved D. The V and J ends lost 5 bases and 7 bases respectively, with 17 bases between them. Germline V gene data show CDR1 as SEHNR and CDR2 as FQNEAQ (reference sequence). The CDR3 runs to 14 residues. CDR3 residues: CASSPANSVMTQYF. The CDR3 DNA is TGTGCCAGCAGCCCCGCGAATTCCGTAATGACCCAGTACTTC.

The CDR3 spells CASSPAGGGTSKETQYF. As DNA, the CDR3 is TGTGCCAGCAGCCCAGCTGGCGGGGGCACCAGCAAAGAGACCCAGTACTTC. The chain uses TRBV11-2 and TRBJ2-5; D perhaps matches TRBD2 (7 bases). The germline V gene has CDR1 SGHAT and CDR2 FQNNGV. Between the trimmed V and J ends, which lost 5 bases and 3 bases, there was a span of 22 bases. This CDR3 has 17 residues.

This clonotype was picked up many times. The rearrangement joins TRBV2 to TRBJ2-4; D gene ambiguous. V was pared by 10 bases and J by 5 bases, with 15 bases between. The CDR3 is 13 residues long. Germline V gives CDR1 SNHLY, CDR2 FYNNEI. Written as DNA, the CDR3 is TGTGCCACATCATACCAATTTCAAAACATTCAGTACTTC. Translating gives CATSYQFQNIQYF.

The CDR3 coding sequence is TGTGCCAGCAGCTTTCAGAGGGAGCGTTCAGAGACCCAGTACTTC. As protein: CASSFQRERSETQYF. The chain recombines TRBV7-2 with TRBJ2-5, with a possible D match to TRBD2 (5 bases). Per the germline V gene, CDR1 is SGHTA and CDR2 is FQGNSA. The V end lost 3 bases, the J end lost 4 bases, and 15 bases lay between the germline ends. The CDR3 extends over 15 amino acids.

This clonotype appeared a few times. This sequence joins TRBV6-1 and TRBJ1-5, with TRBD1 as a possible D gene (5 bases). Per the germline V gene, CDR1 is MNHNS and CDR2 is SASEGT. The CDR3 consists of 13 residues. V shed 8 bases and J shed 0 bases, with 8 bases lying between them. This CDR3 reads CASAGGSNQPQHF. In nucleotides, the CDR3 is TGTGCCAGCGCGGGGGGTAGCAATCAGCCCCAGCATTTT.

This clonotype was counted at least ten times. CDR3 bases: TGCAGTGCTCCGCCCGACAGGGGGGGCTTCGAGCAGTACTTC. Protein product: CSAPPDRGGFEQYF. The V gene is TRBV20-1, the J gene TRBJ2-7; 9 nucleotides match TRBD1. The CDR3 has 14 residues. The V and J ends lost 5 bases and 6 bases, in that order; junction bases with no gene match: 11. The V gene's germline CDR1 is DFQATT and CDR2 SNEGSKA (reference sequence).

V and J are TRBV7-2 and TRBJ2-5; 7 bases agree with TRBD1. The trim removed 2 bases at V and 5 bases at J, leaving 5 bases unmatched. CDR1 and CDR2 from the germline V gene are SGHTA and FQGNSA. The CDR3 consists of 14 residues. The CDR3 coding sequence is TGTGCCAGCAGCTTACAGGGGGTGCATGAGACCCAGTACTTC. This sequence encodes CASSLQGVHETQYF.

Ten or more counts support this clonotype. V gene TRBV11-3 combines with J gene TRBJ2-7, with 7 bases that match TRBD2. The germline gives CDR1 SGHNT, CDR2 YENEEA. V was clipped by 4 bases and J by 2 bases; unmatched bases: 8. CDR3 length equals 15 residues. DNA of the CDR3: TGTGCCAGCAGCTCGGGTAGCGGGTCAACCTACGAGCAGTACTTC. Its protein product is CASSSGSGSTYEQYF.

This chain links TRBV12-3 or TRBV12-4 with TRBJ1-2, with 10 positions matching TRBD1. The CDR3 has 17 amino acids. V trimming: 4 bases; J trimming: 4 bases; junction bases outside the gene matches: 12. As DNA, the CDR3 is TGTGCCAGCAGTTACTCTCGGACAGGGGGAAAGAGCTATGGCTACACCTTC. This codes for CASSYSRTGGKSYGYTF.

The table lists this clonotype with many counts. V gene TRBV29-1 combines with J gene TRBJ2-5; D not certain. The CDR3 has 12 amino acids. V shed 1 base and J shed 5 bases, with 8 bases lying between them. Germline V gene data show CDR1 as SQVTM and CDR2 as ANQGSEA. The CDR3 nucleotides are TGCAGCGTTGAAGGTTTAAAGGAGACCCAGTACTTC. Residues: CSVEGLKETQYF.

In its sample, this clonotype was seen many times. V is TRBV6-5 and J is TRBJ2-7; TRBD1 matches at 7 bases. This CDR3 has 15 amino acids. The J segment lost 5 bases and the V segment lost 2 bases, leaving 9 bases of the junction unmatched. The germline CDR1 and CDR2 sequences are MNHEY and SVGAGI. In nucleotides, the CDR3 is TGTGCCAGCAGTTACCCGGGACAGCCGTTGAACGAGCAGTACTTC. This translates into CASSYPGQPLNEQYF.

The chain employs TRBV6-5 and TRBJ2-7, with TRBD2 matching 8 bases. Trimming at V came to 4 bases and at J to 4 bases, leaving 9 bases not matched to a gene. This CDR3 is 15 amino acids long. Germline V gene sequence: CDR1 MNHEY, CDR2 SVGAGI. The CDR3 nucleotides read TGTGCCAGCAGTTGCTCGCCAGCGGGAGTGTACGAGCAGTACTTC. Residues: CASSCSPAGVYEQYF.

For this clonotype: At one boundary the junction diverges from the germline segment, which might be a read error. CDR3 region: CSALGGGSYSSPLHF. The CDR3 DNA follows: TGCAGTGCCCTGGGGGGAGGGTCTTATAGTTCACCCCTCCACTTT. The chain recombines TRBV20-1 with TRBJ1-6; D perhaps matches TRBD1 (5 bases). The CDR3 runs 15 residues. CDR1 and CDR2 from the germline V gene are DFQATT and SNEGSKA (reference sequence).

This clonotype came up many times. The genes are TRBV30 and TRBJ1-5; D is unclear. The CDR3 is made up of 13 amino acids. The ends were cut back, 0 bases at V and 6 bases at J, with 9 bases in the middle. Germline values: CDR1 GTSNPN, CDR2 SVGIG (reference sequence). CDR3 amino acids: CAWSVGRGQPQHF. In DNA form, the CDR3 reads TGTGCCTGGAGTGTAGGAAGAGGTCAGCCCCAGCATTTT.

The gene calls are TRBV6-5 and TRBJ1-5; 11 bases agree with TRBD1. The trim removed 0 bases at V and 10 bases at J, leaving 5 bases unmatched. Per the germline V gene, CDR1 is MNHEY and CDR2 is SVGAGI. This CDR3 contains 15 residues. The CDR3 DNA reads as TGTGCCAGCAGTTACTCGGGACAGGGGGATCGACCCCAGCATTTT. Protein product: CASSYSGQGDRPQHF.

The rearrangement uses TRBV28 and TRBJ2-7, with D perhaps matching TRBD1 or TRBD2 (6 bases each). From germline, CDR1 is MDHEN and CDR2 SYDVKM. V lost 6 bases and J 6 bases, leaving 12 bases between the germline ends. The CDR3 loop spans 12 amino acids. The CDR3 nucleotides are TGTGCCAGCAGCCAGAGGGGGGTCGAGCAGTACTTC. Residues: CASSQRGVEQYF.

V gene TRBV6-5 combines with J gene TRBJ2-7; 8 bases fit TRBD1. Germline V gene sequence: CDR1 MNHEY, CDR2 SVGAGI. Trimming at V came to 4 bases and at J to 4 bases, leaving 6 bases not matched to a gene. The CDR3 loop spans 14 amino acids. Written as DNA, the CDR3 is TGTGCCAGCAGTTCCGCAGGGGGCGCGTACGAGCAGTACTTC. Its protein product is CASSSAGGAYEQYF.

The chain links TRBV13 to TRBJ2-2; 11 bases map to TRBD2. V gave up 1 base and J gave up 4 bases; unmatched junction bases: 11. This CDR3 has 19 residues. CDR1 and CDR2 from the germline V gene are PRHDT and FYEKMQ (reference sequence). The CDR3 bases are TGTGCCAGCAGCTTAGTGGGACTAGCGGTTCCAGAGGTCACCGGGGAGCTGTTTTTT. This encodes CASSLVGLAVPEVTGELFF.

This clonotype showed up many times. The chain uses TRBV3-1 and TRBJ1-2; D is undetermined. The ends were cut back, 1 base at V and 0 bases at J, with 12 bases in the middle. The CDR3 sequence is 16 residues long. From germline, CDR1 is LGHDT and CDR2 YNNKEL (reference sequence). This chain's CDR3 is CASSQGYSDTNYGYTF. The CDR3 nucleotides are TGTGCCAGCAGCCAAGGTTATAGCGACACTAACTATGGCTACACCTTC. Full variable domain (missing parts from reference TRBV3-1 and TRBJ1-2): DTAVSQTPKYLVTQMGNDKSIKCEQNLGHDTMYWYKQDSKKFLKIMFSYNNKELIINETVPNRFSPKSPDKAHLNLHINSLELGDSAVYFCASSQGYSDTNYGYTFGSGTRLTVV.

This clonotype was counted at least ten times. The chain carries TRBV5-1 and TRBJ1-2; 11 nucleotides agree with TRBD1. Germline V gene data show CDR1 as SGHRS and CDR2 as YFSETQ. V shed 3 bases, J shed 6 bases, and the junction held 4 bases outside the gene matches. The CDR3 is 14 residues long. Here the CDR3 reads CASSSGQGADGYTF. In DNA form, the CDR3 reads TGCGCCAGCAGCTCCGGACAGGGGGCGGATGGCTACACCTTC.

CDR3 sequence reads: CASRRQGPYEQYF. CDR3 bases: TGTGCCAGTAGGAGACAGGGCCCCTACGAGCAGTACTTC. The V call is TRBV19, the J call TRBJ2-7; TRBD1 agrees at 7 bases. The germline V gene has CDR1 LNHDA and CDR2 SQIVND (reference sequence). Germline trimming cut 6 bases from V and 2 bases from J; bases unmatched to any gene: 4. This CDR3 comprises 13 residues.